The next 22 T cell receptor beta chains were all read from a single sample in a study of blood T cells in healthy people across ages. Using a J-beta primer mix together with a sample-barcoded 5' primer, a second PCR was run for roughly 7 to 11 cycles. TCRdb re-called the 5' RACE reads through MiXCR, storing one row per CDR3 protein. The sample consists of approximately 1,100,000 distinct CDR3 sequences, over 35% of them appearing once. Sequencing used blood. Source of these receptors: a woman aged 55 to 70 in good health.

This chain uses TRBV6-1 with TRBJ2-4, with D unresolved. The CDR3 spans 10 residues. CDR1 and CDR2 from the germline V gene are MNHNS and SASEGT. V was clipped by 6 bases and J by 14 bases, with 11 bases between them. The CDR3 DNA sequence: TGTGCCAGCAGCGACGCCCTAAAGTACTTC. Protein sequence: CASSDALKYF.

V is TRBV5-1 and J is TRBJ2-2; tentative D call: TRBD2 (6 bases). The CDR3 loop spans 15 amino acids. Germline V gene sequence: CDR1 SGHRS, CDR2 YFSETQ. V dropped 4 bases and J dropped 2 bases, with 12 bases sitting between them. The CDR3 region is CASSPGTHNTGELFF. In DNA form, the CDR3 reads TGCGCCAGCAGCCCGGGGACTCACAACACCGGGGAGCTGTTTTTT.

The chain uses TRBV5-1 and TRBJ2-2; D not certain. V shed 4 bases and J shed 4 bases, with 14 bases lying between them. CDR3 length: 15 residues. Germline CDR1 is SGHRS and CDR2 is YFSETQ. The CDR3 DNA reads as TGCGCCAGCAGCGCAGGCGTTGGATTCACCGGGGAGCTGTTTTTT. It codes for CASSAGVGFTGELFF.

In this sample, this clonotype turned up a few times. This chain joins TRBV9 and TRBJ2-1, with a tentative D call TRBD1 (6 bases). Between the trimmed V and J ends, which lost 3 bases and 13 bases, there was a span of 11 bases. Germline lookup yields CDR1 SGDLS and CDR2 YYNGEE. CDR3 length: 11 residues. The CDR3, as DNA: TGTGCCAGCAGCGCACAGGGCTCCCAGTTCTTC. It encodes CASSAQGSQFF.

The J gene is TRBJ2-7, the V gene TRBV14, with TRBD2 identical over 9 bases. The CDR3 is 15 amino acids. Per germline, CDR1 SGHDN and CDR2 FVKESK. The V and J ends lost 8 bases and 7 bases, in that order; junction bases with no gene match: 15. The DNA for the CDR3 is TGTGCCAGCGCCCAAAGTAGCGGGAGTCGGAATGAGCAGTACTTC. It specifies CASAQSSGSRNEQYF.

This clonotype was counted a single time. This may come from a read error, since a much larger clone is one base off. The chain links TRBV10-3 to TRBJ2-1; 13 bases are shared with TRBD2. The DNA end is a closer match to TRBJ2-7, so the J assignment may be wrong. CDR1 is ENHRY and CDR2 is SYGVKD in the germline V gene. CDR3 length equals 15 residues. The CDR3: CAIKNWTSGRNEQYF. The CDR3 region has the DNA TGTGCCATCAAGAATTGGACTAGCGGGAGAAATGAGCAGTACTTC.

The chain employs TRBV20-1 and TRBJ2-3; maybe TRBD2 (6 bases). CDR1 and CDR2 (germline): DFQATT, SNEGSKA (reference sequence). V was clipped by 7 bases and J by 5 bases, with 16 bases between them. This CDR3 comprises 13 residues. CDR3 sequence reads: CSVPGGDEDTQYF. The CDR3 DNA sequence: TGCAGTGTTCCCGGGGGAGATGAAGATACGCAGTATTTT.

The chain carries TRBV4-1 and TRBJ2-1, with 14 bases aligning to TRBD2. J gave up 11 bases and V 1 base, and 4 bases lay outside the gene matches. The CDR3 covers 15 residues. CDR1 MGHRA and CDR2 YSYEKL come from the germline V gene. Here the CDR3 DNA reads TGCGCCAGCAGCCAAGCGGGACTAGCGGGAGTTCAGCAGTTCTTC. Translating gives CASSQAGLAGVQQFF.

This clonotype was seen more than once but under ten times. This chain connects TRBV20-1 to TRBJ2-1; TRBD2 might be the D (6 bases). The closer fit of TRBJ2-7 to the DNA end suggests the J call may be wrong. CDR3 length: 11 residues. Germline V CDR1 and CDR2: DFQATT, SNEGSKA (reference sequence). CDR3 DNA sequence: TGCAGTGCCGTGGACTACAATGAGCAGTACTTC. It encodes CSAVDYNEQYF.

This clonotype was found a few times. The V and J genes are TRBV29-1 and TRBJ2-1; 9 bases match TRBD2. The J segment lost 4 bases and the V segment lost 3 bases, leaving 4 bases of the junction unmatched. Germline V gene data show CDR1 as SQVTM and CDR2 as ANQGSEA. The CDR3 spans 14 residues. The CDR3: CSVDWLAGYNEQFF. DNA for the CDR3: TGCAGCGTTGATTGGCTAGCGGGATACAATGAGCAGTTCTTC.

Note on this clonotype: The final CDR3 position lacks the conserved phenylalanine or tryptophan, pointing to a likely read error. The rearrangement uses TRBV29-1 and TRBJ1-1, with D hard to call. This CDR3 is 14 amino acids long. V was clipped by 1 base and J by 1 base, with 10 bases between them. Germline V gene lookup returns CDR1 SQVTM and CDR2 ANQGSEA. The CDR3 bases are TGCAGCGTTGAAGGCGGGTGGGGGAACACTGAAGCTTTCCTT. It specifies CSVEGGWGNTEAFL.

The J gene is TRBJ1-1, the V gene TRBV12-3 or TRBV12-4; no firm D call. The CDR3 has 13 residues. V dropped 3 bases and J dropped 4 bases, with 9 bases sitting between them. CDR3 protein: CASSFGLGTEAFF. The DNA for the CDR3 is TGTGCCAGCAGTTTTGGTCTAGGCACTGAAGCTTTCTTT.

This clonotype was detected a few times. This chain uses TRBV2 with TRBJ2-1; maybe TRBD2 (6 bases). CDR3 length equals 15 residues. V lost 3 bases, J lost 4 bases, and 13 bases lay in between. CDR1 is SNHLY and CDR2 is FYNNEI in the germline V gene. In DNA, the CDR3 is TGTGCCAGCAGTGATGGGCGGGACGAATACAATGAGCAGTTCTTC. Amino acid sequence: CASSDGRDEYNEQFF.

This clonotype came up once. The chain is built from TRBV6-5 and TRBJ2-7, with TRBD2 matching 7 bases. The V gene's germline CDR1 is MNHEY and CDR2 SVGAGI. This CDR3 is built from 15 residues. The trim removed 0 bases at V and 3 bases at J, leaving 5 bases unmatched. CDR3 in amino acids: CASSYSDRGVYEQYF. The CDR3 nucleotides are TGTGCCAGCAGTTACTCGGACCGGGGGGTCTACGAGCAGTACTTC.

A few counts support this clonotype. The chain combines TRBV4-2 with TRBJ1-2, with TRBD1 as a possible D gene (5 bases). CDR1 is LGHNA and CDR2 is YNFKEQ in the germline V gene. V was shortened by 0 bases and J by 0 bases, with 8 bases between the two germline ends. CDR3 length: 15 residues. In nucleotides, the CDR3 is TGTGCCAGCAGCCAAGAGGTGGGGGCTAACTATGGCTACACCTTC. Translation: CASSQEVGANYGYTF.

This clonotype showed up just a few times. The chain is built from TRBV3-1 and TRBJ2-1; D not certain. The CDR3 length is 14 residues. Per the germline V gene, CDR1 is LGHDT and CDR2 is YNNKEL (reference sequence). Trimming took 0 bases from V and 4 from J, leaving 7 bases between them. The CDR3 is CASSQDLQYNEQFF. In DNA, the CDR3 is TGTGCCAGCAGCCAAGATCTACAGTACAATGAGCAGTTCTTC.

This clonotype was observed a few times. V and J are TRBV28 and TRBJ1-2; D gene ambiguous. The CDR3 length is 11 residues. Looked up from germline, CDR1 is MDHEN and CDR2 is SYDVKM. Trimming stripped 5 bases from V and 7 bases from J, with 8 bases between. This CDR3 reads CASSQDPGYTF. In nucleotides, the CDR3 is TGTGCCAGCAGTCAAGACCCTGGCTACACCTTC.

The rearrangement uses TRBV5-6 and TRBJ2-7; D remains ambiguous. Germline CDR1 is SGHDT and CDR2 is YYEEEE. The V gene lost 0 bases and the J gene lost 0 bases, with 10 bases spanning the gap. This CDR3 has 15 amino acids. CDR3 nucleotide sequence: TGTGCCAGCAGCTTGGGGTATTTTAACTCCTACGAGCAGTACTTC. Translation: CASSLGYFNSYEQYF.

The chain employs TRBV6-2 or TRBV6-3 and TRBJ2-4, with 9 bases lining up with TRBD2. The J call may be incorrect, as the DNA end agrees better with TRBJ2-7. This CDR3 contains 15 residues. Germline V gives CDR1 MNHEY, CDR2 SVGEGT. CDR3 in amino acids: CASSKGRAGGYEQYF. The CDR3 DNA is TGTGCCAGCAGTAAGGGACGAGCGGGAGGCTACGAGCAGTACTTC.

On this clonotype: This sequence may be a read error, since a much larger clone differs from it by one base. The chain is built from TRBV29-1 and TRBJ2-5; D not resolved. CDR1 is SQVTM and CDR2 is ANQGSEA in the germline V gene. There are 12 residues in the CDR3. The V end was cut by 4 bases, the J end by 4 bases, with 10 bases between. The DNA for the CDR3 is TGCAGCGTTGGCGAGGTCGGAGAGACCCAGTACTTC. It encodes CSVGEVGETQYF. The whole variable domain, filled in from reference TRBV29-1 and TRBJ2-5, reads SAVISQKPSRDICQRGTSLTIQCQVDSQVTMMFWYRQQPGQSLTLIATANQGSEATYESGFVIDKFPISRPNLTFSTLTVSNMSPEDSSIYLCSVGEVGETQYFGPGTRLLVL.

In this sample, this clonotype turned up a few times. The chain joins TRBV11-2 to TRBJ2-7, with a weak D call TRBD2 (5 bases). Deletions cut 4 bases from V and 6 bases from J, with 19 bases between. CDR3 length: 15 residues. CDR1 SGHAT and CDR2 FQNNGV come from the germline V gene. The CDR3 sequence is CASSSRVSSEGEQYF. CDR3 bases: TGTGCCAGCAGCTCCCGGGTCTCCTCAGAGGGCGAGCAGTACTTC. The variable domain in full, with the rest retrieved from reference TRBV11-2 and TRBJ2-7, is EAGVAQSPRYKIIEKRQSVAFWCNPISGHATLYWYQQILGQGPKLLIQFQNNGVVDDSQLPKDRFSAERLKGVDSTLKIQPAKLEDSAVYLCASSSRVSSEGEQYFGPGTRLTVT.

The rearrangement links TRBV5-1 to TRBJ2-3; either TRBD1 or TRBD2 may fit D (5 bases each). CDR1 is SGHRS, CDR2 YFSETQ, per germline. This CDR3 contains 15 residues. Trimming took 3 bases from V and 5 from J, leaving 16 bases between them. CDR3 protein: CASSSGLTLGDTQYF. The CDR3 DNA follows: TGCGCCAGCAGCTCGGGGCTTACTCTAGGAGATACGCAGTATTTT. Complete variable domain (other parts from reference TRBV5-1 and TRBJ2-3): KAGVTQTPRYLIKTRGQQVTLSCSPISGHRSVSWYQQTPGQGLQFLFEYFSETQRNKGNFPGRFSGRQFSNSRSEMNVSTLELGDSALYLCASSSGLTLGDTQYFGPGTRLTVL.